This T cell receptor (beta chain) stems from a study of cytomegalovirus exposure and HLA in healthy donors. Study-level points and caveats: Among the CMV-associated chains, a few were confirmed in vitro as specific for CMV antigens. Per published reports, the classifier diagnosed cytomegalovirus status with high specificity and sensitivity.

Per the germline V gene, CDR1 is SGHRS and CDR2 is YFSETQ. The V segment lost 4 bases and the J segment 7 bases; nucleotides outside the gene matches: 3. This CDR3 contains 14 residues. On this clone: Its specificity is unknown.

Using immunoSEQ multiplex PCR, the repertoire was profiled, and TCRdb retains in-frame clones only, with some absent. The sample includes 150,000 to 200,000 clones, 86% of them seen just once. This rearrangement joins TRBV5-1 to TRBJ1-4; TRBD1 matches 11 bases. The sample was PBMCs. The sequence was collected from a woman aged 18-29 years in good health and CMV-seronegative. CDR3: CASSRDRGFEKLFF. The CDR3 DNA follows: TGCGCCAGCAGCCGGGACAGGGGGTTTGAAAAACTGTTTTTT.